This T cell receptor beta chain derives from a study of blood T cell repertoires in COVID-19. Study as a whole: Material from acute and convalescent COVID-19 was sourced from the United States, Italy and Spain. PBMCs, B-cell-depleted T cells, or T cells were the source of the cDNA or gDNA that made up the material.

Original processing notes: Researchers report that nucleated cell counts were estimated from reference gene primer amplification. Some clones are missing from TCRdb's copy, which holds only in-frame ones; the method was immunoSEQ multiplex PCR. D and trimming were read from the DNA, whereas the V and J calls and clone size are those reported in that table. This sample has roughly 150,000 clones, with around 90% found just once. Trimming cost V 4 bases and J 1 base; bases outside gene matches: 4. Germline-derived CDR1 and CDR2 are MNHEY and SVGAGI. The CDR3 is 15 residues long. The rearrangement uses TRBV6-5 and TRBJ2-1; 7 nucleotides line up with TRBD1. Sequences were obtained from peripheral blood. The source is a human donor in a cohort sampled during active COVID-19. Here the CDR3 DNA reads TGTGCCAGCAGTTGGGGGACAGATTCCTACAATGAGCAGTTCTTC. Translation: CASSWGTDSYNEQFF.